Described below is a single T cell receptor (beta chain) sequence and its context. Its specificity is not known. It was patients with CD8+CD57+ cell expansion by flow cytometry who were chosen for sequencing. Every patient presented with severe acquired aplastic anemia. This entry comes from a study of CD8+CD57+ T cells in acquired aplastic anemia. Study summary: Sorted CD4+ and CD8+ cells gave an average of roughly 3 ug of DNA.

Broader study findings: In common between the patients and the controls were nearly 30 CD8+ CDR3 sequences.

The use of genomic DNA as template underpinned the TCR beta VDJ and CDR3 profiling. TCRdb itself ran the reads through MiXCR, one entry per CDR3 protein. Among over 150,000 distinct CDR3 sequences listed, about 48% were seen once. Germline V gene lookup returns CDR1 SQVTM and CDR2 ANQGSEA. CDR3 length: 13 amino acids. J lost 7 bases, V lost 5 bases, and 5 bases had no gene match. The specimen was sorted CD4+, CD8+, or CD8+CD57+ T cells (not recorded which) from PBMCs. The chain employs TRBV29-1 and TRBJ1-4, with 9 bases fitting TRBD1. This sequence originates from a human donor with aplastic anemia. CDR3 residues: CSVYGQGSEKLFF. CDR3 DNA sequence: TGCAGCGTTTACGGACAGGGGTCTGAAAAACTGTTTTTT.